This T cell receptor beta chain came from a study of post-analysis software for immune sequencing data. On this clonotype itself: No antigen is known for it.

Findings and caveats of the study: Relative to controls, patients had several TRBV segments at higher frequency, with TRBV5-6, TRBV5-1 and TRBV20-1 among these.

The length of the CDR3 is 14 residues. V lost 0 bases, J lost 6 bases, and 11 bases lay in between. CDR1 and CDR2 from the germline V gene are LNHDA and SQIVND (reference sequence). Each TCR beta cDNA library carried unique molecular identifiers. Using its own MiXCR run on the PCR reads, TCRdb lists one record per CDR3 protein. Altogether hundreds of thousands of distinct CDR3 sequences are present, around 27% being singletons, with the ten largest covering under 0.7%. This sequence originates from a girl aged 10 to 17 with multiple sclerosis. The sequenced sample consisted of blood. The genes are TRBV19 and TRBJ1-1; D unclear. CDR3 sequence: CASSIDLRVPEAFF. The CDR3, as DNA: TGTGCCAGTAGTATAGATCTGAGGGTCCCTGAAGCTTTCTTT.